Listed below are T cell receptor beta chains from one sample, sequenced in a study of T cell changes during pregnancy in multiple sclerosis. TCRdb's copy holds only in-frame clones and misses some; the assay was immunoSEQ multiplex PCR. The sample holds 70,000 to 95,000 clones, about 92% seen once. The input for sequencing was peripheral blood, taken in the second trimester of pregnancy. The source of these receptors is a female donor in good health, enrolled as a control in a pregnancy study. CDR3s include the opening cysteine and the closing phenylalanine or tryptophan. Fields, in order: clone size, J gene, D gene, V gene, CDR3 DNA, CDR3 protein. A D gene is named only where the DNA matches it firmly. Only some rows state a clone size, as once, few, many or a class for expanded clones.

>NA|TRBJ1-6|NA|TRBV28
TGTGCCAGCAGCGTAGCGCACAGCAATTCACCCCTCCACTTT
CASSVAHSNSPLHF
>NA|TRBJ2-7|TRBD2|TRBV5-1
TGCGCCAGCAGCGTGGCGGGGGGCTACGAGCAGTACTTC
CASSVAGGYEQYF
>NA|TRBJ2-1|TRBD2|TRBV4-2
TGTGCCAGCAGCCAAGTAGTGCGGGGGGGATACAATGAGCAGTTCTTC
CASSQVVRGGYNEQFF
>NA|TRBJ2-1|NA|TRBV7-8
TGTGCCAGCAGCTCCCGACACGGTGAGAATGAGCAGTTCTTC
CASSSRHGENEQFF
>NA|TRBJ2-3|TRBD1|TRBV9
TGTGCCAGCAGCGTAGATGTAGGGGGCGGCCCAGATACGCAGTATTTT
CASSVDVGGGPDTQYF
>NA|TRBJ1-5|NA|TRBV6-6
TGTGCCAGCAGTCCGGACAGATATAGCAATCAGCCCCAGCATTTT
CASSPDRYSNQPQHF
>NA|TRBJ1-6|TRBD1|TRBV5-6
TGTGCCAGCAGCTTGGGGACAGGGGATTCACCCCTCCACTTT
CASSLGTGDSPLHF
>NA|TRBJ2-1|NA|TRBV27
TGTGCCAGCAGTTTAGTCGGGAATGAGCAGTTCTTC
CASSLVGNEQFF
>NA|TRBJ1-1|NA|TRBV29-1
TGCAGCGTTAAGAAGGGGTGGGACACTGAAGCTTTCTTT
CSVKKGWDTEAFF
>NA|TRBJ1-2|NA|TRBV7-9
TGTGCCAGCAGCTATGACCAGGCCCGGCTCTATGGCTACACCTTC
CASSYDQARLYGYTF
>once|TRBJ2-7|TRBD1|TRBV25-1
TGTGCCAGCGGGGACAGCTACGAGCAGTACTTC
CASGDSYEQYF
>NA|TRBJ1-1|TRBD1|TRBV27
TGTGCCTCCAGCAGGCCCGGGACAGCCGGGAACACTGAAGCTTTCTTT
CASSRPGTAGNTEAFF
>NA|TRBJ2-5|TRBD2|TRBV7-9
TGTGCCAGCAGCTTTGGGCTAGCGGGGGGCCCAGAGACCCAGTACTTC
CASSFGLAGGPETQYF
>NA|TRBJ2-1|TRBD1|TRBV5-4
TGTGCCAGCAGCTTGGACCCCAGGGGGCAACTTGACAATGAGCAGTTCTTC
CASSLDPRGQLDNEQFF
>NA|TRBJ2-2|NA|TRBV7-6
TGTGCCAGCAGCTCCGTCGGGGAGCTGTTTTTT
CASSSVGELFF
>NA|TRBJ2-1|NA|TRBV27
TGTGCCAGCAGTCCACGGGGAACCTACAATGAGCAGTTCTTC
CASSPRGTYNEQFF
>NA|TRBJ1-1|NA|TRBV28
TGTGCCAGCAGTTCCTATCAAGTGAACACTGAAGCTTTCTTT
CASSSYQVNTEAFF
>NA|TRBJ2-7|NA|TRBV5-6
TGTGCCAGCAGCTTGGCCCACTACGAGCAGTACTTC
CASSLAHYEQYF
>NA|TRBJ2-2|NA|TRBV4-3
TGCGCCAGCAGCCAAGTAAGCTCCGGGGAGCTGTTTTTT
CASSQVSSGELFF
>NA|TRBJ1-2|NA|TRBV27
TGTGCCAGCAGTCCCCGTGGAGGCCACTATGGCTACACCTTC
CASSPRGGHYGYTF
>NA|TRBJ2-7|TRBD1|TRBV18
TGTGCCAGCTCTCCCACAGGGGTCTACGAGCAGTACTTC
CASSPTGVYEQYF
>NA|TRBJ1-2|NA|TRBV10-1
TGCGCCAGCACTTCAGGGCTACCCTATGGCTACACCTTC
CASTSGLPYGYTF
>NA|TRBJ2-7|NA|TRBV4-3
TGCGCCAGCAGTCGGTCGGTGCCATCCTACGAGCAGTACTTC
CASSRSVPSYEQYF
>NA|TRBJ2-1|TRBD1|TRBV27
TGTGCCAGCAGTCCGCCTGCCCTGACAGGGGGCTCTGGAGGTCGGAAGTTCTTC
CASSPPALTGGSGGRKFF
>NA|TRBJ1-2|TRBD1|TRBV7-9
TGTGCCAGCAGCTTAGGTAGGGGGCGTGAATCCTACCACTACACCTTC
CASSLGRGRESYHYTF
>NA|TRBJ2-5|NA|TRBV6-1
TGTGCCAGCAGTCCCCGAGGGTTAGAGACCCAGTACTTC
CASSPRGLETQYF
>NA|TRBJ2-1|TRBD1|TRBV7-9
TGTGCCAGCAGCTCAGGGACAGGTGCTCAATCCTACAATGAGCAGTTCTTC
CASSSGTGAQSYNEQFF